These 4 T cell receptor beta chains came from one sample sequenced in a study of CD8+ T cells in alopecia areata. Sample treatment: oral pan-JAK inhibitor, 5-10 mg twice daily. The authors extracted RNA and reverse transcribed it into cDNA as the sequencing template. The data were produced by immunoSEQ multiplex PCR, yet TCRdb's version contains in-frame clones alone and is incomplete. This table holds roughly 200,000 clones, around two fifths found once. Sequenced here: CD4+ T cells sorted from blood, sampled between weeks 36 and 40, from a patient treated with tofacitinib. Every receptor here comes from a human donor with alopecia areata.

This clone was found a few times. The chain joins TRBV27 to TRBJ2-6, with D perhaps being TRBD1 or TRBD2 (8 bases each). Trimming pared 7 bases from V and 4 bases from J, leaving 26 bases between. This CDR3 is built from 19 residues. Germline assignment: CDR1 MNHEY and CDR2 SMNVEV (reference sequence). The CDR3 region has the DNA TGTGCCAGCACCTCTCCCCGGGAGGGGCAGGGGGCCGGGGCCAACGTCCTGACTTTC. Translating it yields CASTSPREGQGAGANVLTF.

The CDR3 coding sequence is TGTGCCACCAGATATGCCGGTAGCACAGATACGCAGTATTTT. Translated: CATRYAGSTDTQYF. The chain is built from TRBV15 and TRBJ2-3; D ambiguous. Trimming shortened V by 6 bases and J by 0 bases, and 10 bases separated the two germline ends. CDR1 and CDR2 from the germline V gene are LNHNV and YYDKDF (reference sequence). CDR3 length: 14 amino acids.

This clone was detected only a few times. V and J are TRBV18 and TRBJ1-4; D is unclear. Germline V gene lookup returns CDR1 KGHSH and CDR2 LQKENI. CDR3 length: 13 residues. V was shortened by 6 bases and J by 8 bases, with 13 bases between the two germline ends. Here the CDR3 reads CASSPMSGEKLFF. The CDR3 DNA follows: TGTGCCAGCTCTCCCATGTCCGGGGAAAAACTGTTTTTT.

This clone was seen just once. The V and J genes are TRBV5-1 and TRBJ2-2, with 8 positions matching TRBD1. Trimming removed 4 bases from V and 2 bases from J; junction bases left unmatched: 4. Germline V gene sequence: CDR1 SGHRS, CDR2 YFSETQ. This CDR3 is 15 amino acids long. CDR3: CASSPGQGNTGELFF. The CDR3 DNA follows: TGCGCCAGCAGCCCTGGACAGGGTAACACCGGGGAGCTGTTTTTT.